The table lists the clone carrying this TCR beta chain with many counts. Its antigen is as yet unknown. A much larger clone is a single base away; this may be a read error. Amplified TCR beta CDR3 regions derived from RNA transcripts. A first-round RT-PCR of the TCR CDR3 used the HTBI primer set. A single record per CDR3 protein comes from TCRdb applying MiXCR to the multiplex PCR reads. The data show fewer than 500,000 distinct CDR3 sequences, 14% to 15% seen once. This CDR3 is built from 13 residues. V lost 6 bases and J lost 5, with 13 bases in between. The sample comes from a study of T cells in Graves' hyperthyroidism and ophthalmopathy. Study results and limitations: Ophthalmopathy cases were set apart from stable hyperthyroidism by a 13 V-J model.

Patients affected by ophthalmopathy presented a Clinical Activity Score of at least 3, a NOSPECS grade of at least 4, and disease duration below 3 months. Diagnosis rested on symptoms, serum thyroxine and TRAb, thyroid ultrasound, and orbital computed tomography. The sequencing input was blood. V usage is TRBV12-3 or TRBV12-4 and J usage is TRBJ2-5, with D tentatively TRBD2 (6 bases). The TCR was taken from a man aged 18-30 years with Graves' ophthalmopathy. This CDR3 is CASSSLAGETQYF. CDR3 DNA sequence: TGTGCCAGCAGCTCTCTTGCGGGGGAGACCCAGTACTTC.